The 8 T cell receptor beta chains listed next were all sequenced from one sample in a study of T cell changes during pregnancy in multiple sclerosis. Data came from immunoSEQ multiplex PCR; TCRdb stores just in-frame clones and leaves some out. The repertoire has 35,000 to 55,000 clones, 85% to 90% of them found once; the top ten carry about 4.5%. The starting material was peripheral blood, obtained in the second trimester of pregnancy. The receptors shown here come from a female donor in good health, enrolled as a control in a pregnancy study.

The chain couples TRBV7-9 to TRBJ2-3; 10 nucleotides agree with TRBD2. Germline assignment: CDR1 SEHNR and CDR2 FQNEAQ (reference sequence). The trim removed 5 bases at V and 12 bases at J, leaving 14 bases unmatched. The CDR3 extends over 15 amino acids. The CDR3, as DNA: TGTGCCAGCAGCCCCCGGAGCGGGGGGGCACCCCCTCAGTATTTT. This encodes CASSPRSGGAPPQYF. The entire variable domain, with the rest obtained from reference TRBV7-9 and TRBJ2-3, is as follows: DTGVSQNPRHKITKRGQNVTFRCDPISEHNRLYWYRQTLGQGPEFLTYFQNEAQLEKSRLLSDRFSAERPKGSFSTLEIQRTEQGDSAMYLCASSPRSGGAPPQYFGPGTRLTVL.

The sample holds one count of this clone. The rearrangement uses TRBV11-3 and TRBJ2-7; a possible D gene is TRBD2 (6 bases). V was clipped by 0 bases and J by 4 bases, with 16 bases between them. Looked up from germline, CDR1 is SGHNT and CDR2 is YENEEA. CDR3 length equals 16 residues. The CDR3 reads CASSLELGGRRYEQYF. As DNA, the CDR3 is TGTGCCAGCAGCTTAGAACTAGGAGGGAGAAGGTACGAGCAGTACTTC.

CDR3 sequence: CASSGNIAGGPGELFF. The DNA for the CDR3 is TGTGCCAGCAGCGGAAATATAGCGGGAGGGCCCGGGGAGCTGTTTTTT. The V and J genes are TRBV7-9 and TRBJ2-2; 11 bases match TRBD2. CDR3 length: 16 amino acids. V was clipped by 5 bases and J by 6 bases; unmatched bases: 8. Germline lookup yields CDR1 SEHNR and CDR2 FQNEAQ (reference sequence).

For the CDR3, the DNA is TGTGCCAGCATATTAGGACAGGGGGCATCCTACGAGCAGTACTTC. It is translated as CASILGQGASYEQYF. This rearrangement joins TRBV6-6 to TRBJ2-7, with 11 bases lining up with TRBD1. Unmatched junction bases numbered 6, after V lost 7 bases and J lost 1 base. The CDR3 is made up of 15 amino acids. CDR1 is MNHNY, CDR2 SVGAGI, per germline (reference sequence).

This clone was recorded once. CDR3 region: CASSFPPGQDNEKLFF. In DNA form, the CDR3 reads TGTGCCAGCAGCTTCCCCCCGGGACAGGATAATGAAAAACTGTTTTTT. V usage is TRBV7-2 and J usage is TRBJ1-4; 8 bases match TRBD1. The CDR3 is 16 residues long. Trimming took 3 bases from V and 4 from J; bases not matched to a gene: 7. The germline CDR1 and CDR2 sequences are SGHTA and FQGNSA.

A single count supports this clone. The chain employs TRBV18 and TRBJ1-2; D is undetermined. This CDR3 contains 12 residues. Trimming removed 2 bases from V and 7 bases from J, with 8 bases in between. Germline CDR1 is KGHSH and CDR2 is LQKENI. CDR3 bases: TGTGCCAGCTCACCATCGGGATCTGGCTACACCTTC. Protein sequence: CASSPSGSGYTF.

The chain combines TRBV4-2 with TRBJ2-5, with 8 bases aligning to TRBD2. V lost 0 bases, J lost 5 bases, and 17 bases stayed unmatched. Germline V gene data show CDR1 as LGHNA and CDR2 as YNFKEQ. The CDR3 runs 19 residues. The CDR3 DNA is TGTGCCAGCAGCCAAGATACGAAGAGCGGGAGTGACGTTGGGGAGACCCAGTACTTC. Amino acids: CASSQDTKSGSDVGETQYF.

Here the CDR3 DNA reads TGTGCCAGCTCACCAGGAGGGGATGGCAATCAGCCCCAGCATTTT. Its protein product is CASSPGGDGNQPQHF. This chain uses TRBV18 with TRBJ1-5; D is possibly TRBD1 (5 bases). Germline V gene sequence: CDR1 KGHSH, CDR2 LQKENI. V was clipped by 2 bases and J by 2 bases, with 10 bases between them. This CDR3 region has 15 residues. Using reference TRBV18 and TRBJ1-5 for the parts outside the CDR3, the full variable domain is NAGVMQNPRHLVRRRGQEARLRCSPMKGHSHVYWYRQLPEEGLKFMVYLQKENIIDESGMPKERFSAEFPKEGPSILRIQQVVRGDSAAYFCASSPGGDGNQPQHFGDGTRLSIL.